The source of this T cell receptor (beta chain) is a study of ipilimumab plus nivolumab after autologous stem cell transplantation (dated by TCRdb to about 2021). With regard to the full study: A median of roughly five ipilimumab doses and fewer than ten nivolumab doses was received by trial patients. Both primary refractory and relapsed disease were represented in the DLBCL cohort, where 18-month progression-free survival was approximately 87% and 28%, respectively. Patients with high-risk diffuse large B cell lymphoma, mature T cell lymphoma, or multiple myeloma undergoing autologous transplant were enrolled in the trial. The intent-to-treat population of the trial was made up of 30 to 40 patients.

CDR1 and CDR2, looked up from the germline V gene, are SGHRS and YFSETQ. Reading from cysteine to phenylalanine, the CDR3 counts 16 amino acids. Of the read, only the CDR3 DNA is kept; its 48 bases are in frame from base 1. Trimming at the junction amounts to 2 bases on V and 2 bases on J, and the germline ends lie 16 bases apart. Summary of the overall study and its limitations: The authors stated that profiles of the T cell receptor repertoire, regulatory T cell phenotype and gut microbiota provided a biologic rationale for studying this approach further. The authors concluded that combined checkpoint inhibition appeared tolerable when used as consolidation after transplant.

Checkpoint therapy began 14 to 28 days after autologous transplant, with ipilimumab given at 1 mg/kg intravenously on day 1 of selected weeks. Nivolumab was administered at 3 mg/kg intravenously on day 1 of weeks 1, 4, 7, 10, and every two weeks through week 26. The study was a Phase Ib clinical trial testing combined checkpoint inhibition with ipilimumab and nivolumab as consolidation after autologous stem cell transplantation. A remark on this clone: No cognate antigen has been identified for it. Qualities for individual bases were not recorded, and no much larger clone is one base off.

Preparation of the library involved the immunoSEQ multiplex PCR assay. The table was pulled from immuneACCESS by TCRdb, which kept in-frame rearrangements only. Such tables lose some clones; where checked, under half of the loss comes from unresolved V genes, and the rest has no known cause. Here the sample has under 25,000 clones; around 85% occur a single time. The ten most abundant clones make up approximately 6.6% of the sample. Material: PBMCs, obtained in a trial of ipilimumab plus nivolumab as post-transplant consolidation. The chain joins TRBV5-1 to TRBJ2-5; the D match is possibly TRBD1 or TRBD2, with 5 bases aligned in each. The sequence was obtained from a male donor with diffuse large B-cell lymphoma. The nucleotide sequence reads TGCGCCAGCAGCTTCGGGATAGATCCAGGGCAAGAGACCCAGTACTTC. Its amino acids are CASSFGIDPGQETQYF. The variable domain in full, with residues beyond the CDR3 obtained from the reference TRBV5-1 and TRBJ2-5 genes, is KAGVTQTPRYLIKTRGQQVTLSCSPISGHRSVSWYQQTPGQGLQFLFEYFSETQRNKGNFPGRFSGRQFSNSRSEMNVSTLELGDSALYLCASSFGIDPGQETQYFGPGTRLLVL.